This T cell receptor (beta chain) emerged from a study of T cell responses to AZD1222 COVID-19 vaccine. With V trimmed by 4 bases and J by 5 bases, 8 bases remained unmatched. This CDR3 region has 14 residues. Germline V gene sequence: CDR1 SQVTM, CDR2 ANQGSEA. TCRdb keeps only in-frame clones here, not all; method: immunoSEQ multiplex PCR. This sample carries around 120,000 clones, approximately 89% of them seen once, and the ten largest clones take less than 4.5%. This receptor was taken from an adult in good health. The chain uses TRBV29-1 and TRBJ2-5, with 9 bases identical to TRBD1. The sequences come from peripheral blood, collected on day 0 of AZD1222 vaccination. Here the CDR3 reads CSVGAGTGRETQYF. CDR3 sequence (DNA): TGCAGCGTTGGAGCGGGGACAGGGCGGGAGACCCAGTACTTC.